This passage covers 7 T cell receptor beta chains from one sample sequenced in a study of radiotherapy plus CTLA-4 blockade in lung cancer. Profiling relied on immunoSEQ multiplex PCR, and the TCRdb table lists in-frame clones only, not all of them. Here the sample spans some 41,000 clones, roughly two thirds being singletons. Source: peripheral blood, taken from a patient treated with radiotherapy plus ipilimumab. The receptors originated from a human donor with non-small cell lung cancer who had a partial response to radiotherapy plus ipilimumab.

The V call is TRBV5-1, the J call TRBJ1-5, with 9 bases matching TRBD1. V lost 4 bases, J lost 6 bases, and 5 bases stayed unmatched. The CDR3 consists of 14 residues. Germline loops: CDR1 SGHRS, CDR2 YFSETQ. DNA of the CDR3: TGCGCCAGCAGCCCCGGGACAGGGAGTCAGCCCCAGCATTTT. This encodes CASSPGTGSQPQHF.

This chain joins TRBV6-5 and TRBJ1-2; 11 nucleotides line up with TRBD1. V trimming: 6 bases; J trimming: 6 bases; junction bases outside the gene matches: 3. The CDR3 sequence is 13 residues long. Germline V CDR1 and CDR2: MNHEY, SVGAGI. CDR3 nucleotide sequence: TGTGCCAGCAGCCGGGACAGGGGGAATGGCTACACCTTC. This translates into CASSRDRGNGYTF.

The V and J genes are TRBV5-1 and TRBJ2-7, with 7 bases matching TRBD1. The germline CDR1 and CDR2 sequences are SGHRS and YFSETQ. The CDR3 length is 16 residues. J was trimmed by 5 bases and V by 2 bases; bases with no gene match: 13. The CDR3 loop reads CASSFTLTGAGNEQYF. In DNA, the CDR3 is TGCGCCAGCAGCTTTACCCTAACAGGGGCTGGGAACGAGCAGTACTTC.

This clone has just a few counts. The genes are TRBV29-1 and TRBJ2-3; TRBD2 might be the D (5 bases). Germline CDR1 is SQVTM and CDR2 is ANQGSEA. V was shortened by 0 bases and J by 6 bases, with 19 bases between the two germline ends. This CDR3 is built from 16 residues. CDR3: CSVEDFGVNSLDTQYF. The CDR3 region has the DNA TGCAGCGTTGAAGATTTCGGGGTAAATAGTTTGGATACGCAGTATTTT.

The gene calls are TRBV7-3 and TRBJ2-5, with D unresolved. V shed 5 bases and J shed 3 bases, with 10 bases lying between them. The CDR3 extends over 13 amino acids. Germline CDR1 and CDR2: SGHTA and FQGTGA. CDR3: CASSATRKETQYF. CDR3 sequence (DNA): TGTGCCAGCAGCGCGACTCGGAAAGAGACCCAGTACTTC.

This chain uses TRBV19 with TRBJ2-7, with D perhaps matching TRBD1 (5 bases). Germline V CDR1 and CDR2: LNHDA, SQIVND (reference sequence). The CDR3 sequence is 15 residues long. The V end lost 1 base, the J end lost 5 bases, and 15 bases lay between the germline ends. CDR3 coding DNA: TGTGCCAGTAGTATAGGCCAGGACAAGGCCCACGAGCAGTACTTC. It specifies CASSIGQDKAHEQYF.

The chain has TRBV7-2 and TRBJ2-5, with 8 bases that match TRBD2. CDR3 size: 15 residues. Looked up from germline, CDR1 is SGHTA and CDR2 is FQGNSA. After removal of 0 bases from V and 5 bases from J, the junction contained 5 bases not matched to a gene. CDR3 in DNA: TGTGCCAGCAGCTTAGCTAGCGGGGTGGGCGAGACCCAGTACTTC. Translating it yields CASSLASGVGETQYF.